This passage covers 15 T cell receptor beta chains from one sample sequenced in a study of T-cell reconstitution after alpha-beta-depleted transplantation in children. A library of TCRbeta sequences, prepared with unique molecular identifiers, was generated. In TCRdb, the PCR reads were re-called with MiXCR into one record per CDR3 protein. The sample holds hundreds of thousands of distinct CDR3 sequences, under 20% seen once. The source was PBMCs, mostly from graft donor cells, collected 360 days after TCRalphabeta/CD19-depleted stem cell transplant. The source of these receptors is a boy younger than two who had a stem cell transplant for Wiskott-Aldrich syndrome, so the T cells may come from the graft donor.

This clonotype has a handful of counts. V usage is TRBV12-3 or TRBV12-4 and J usage is TRBJ1-5, with D unclear. V shed 5 bases and J shed 4 bases, with 12 bases lying between them. CDR3 length: 14 amino acids. The chain's CDR3 is CASSIRVQNQPQHF. In nucleotides, the CDR3 is TGTGCCAGCAGTATACGGGTTCAGAATCAGCCCCAGCATTTT.

The J gene is TRBJ1-1, the V gene TRBV5-1; 7 nucleotides agree with TRBD1. The J segment lost 6 bases and the V segment lost 3 bases, leaving 14 bases of the junction unmatched. The CDR3 is 16 amino acids. Germline CDR1 reads SGHRS; CDR2 reads YFSETQ. The CDR3 DNA is TGCGCCAGCAGCTGGAGCCGGGACAGCCCGAGCGCTGAAGCTTTCTTT. Residues: CASSWSRDSPSAEAFF.

J is TRBJ1-6 and V is TRBV10-3; a weak D match, TRBD1 (6 bases). CDR1 ENHRY and CDR2 SYGVKD come from the germline V gene. The CDR3 is 15 amino acids. V dropped 0 bases and J dropped 7 bases, with 10 bases sitting between them. This CDR3 reads CAISESTGSNSPLHF. In DNA, the CDR3 is TGTGCCATCAGTGAGTCTACAGGGTCGAATTCACCCCTCCACTTT.

This clonotype was seen more than once but under ten times. The rearrangement links TRBV5-6 to TRBJ2-3; D is perhaps TRBD2 (5 bases). Looked up from germline, CDR1 is SGHDT and CDR2 is YYEEEE. The CDR3 extends over 13 amino acids. The V and J ends lost 2 bases and 4 bases respectively, with 8 bases between them. The CDR3 here is CASSFKEADTQYF. The CDR3 DNA reads TGTGCCAGCAGCTTTAAGGAGGCAGATACGCAGTATTTT.

This clonotype was counted between two and nine times. This chain joins TRBV7-9 and TRBJ2-1; possibly TRBD2 for D (6 bases). The germline V and J ends were trimmed by 1 base and 2 bases, with 12 bases remaining between them. The germline CDR1 and CDR2 sequences are SEHNR and FQNEAQ (reference sequence). The CDR3 is made up of 16 amino acids. The CDR3 region is CASSLVGTFTYNEQFF. The DNA of the CDR3 is TGTGCCAGCAGCTTAGTCGGGACTTTCACCTACAATGAGCAGTTCTTC.

CDR3 protein: CATTWVAGGETQYF. In DNA, the CDR3 is TGTGCCACCACTTGGGTTGCCGGCGGGGAGACCCAGTACTTC. The rearrangement joins TRBV7-9 to TRBJ2-5, with D possibly being TRBD2 (5 bases). CDR3 size: 14 residues. Germline V gives CDR1 SEHNR, CDR2 FQNEAQ (reference sequence). Trimming left V 10 bases short and J 5 bases short, with 20 bases between.

J is TRBJ2-3 and V is TRBV5-1; weak D call: TRBD2 (5 bases). The V and J ends lost 4 bases and 6 bases respectively, with 18 bases between them. The CDR3 is 15 residues long. Germline CDR1 reads SGHRS; CDR2 reads YFSETQ. CDR3 residues: CASSEKDWGLDTQYF. CDR3 sequence (DNA): TGCGCCAGCAGCGAAAAGGACTGGGGTCTTGATACGCAGTATTTT.

This clonotype was found a few times. The J gene is TRBJ2-1, the V gene TRBV7-6; 9 bases fit TRBD2. CDR1 SGHVS and CDR2 FNYEAQ come from the germline V gene. This CDR3 is built from 16 residues. V shed 4 bases, J shed 7 bases, and the junction held 11 bases outside the gene matches. The CDR3 sequence: CASSSLLAGAGNEQFF. In DNA, the CDR3 is TGTGCCAGCAGCTCCCTCTTAGCGGGAGCGGGGAATGAGCAGTTCTTC.

This sequence joins TRBV30 and TRBJ2-7; no clear D. V lost 0 bases, J lost 3 bases, and 9 bases lay in between. Germline CDR1 is GTSNPN and CDR2 is SVGIG (reference sequence). The CDR3 extends over 13 amino acids. The CDR3 protein is CAWSVRVHYEQYF. The CDR3 DNA reads as TGTGCCTGGAGTGTTCGGGTCCACTACGAGCAGTACTTC.

The chain uses TRBV10-2 and TRBJ2-3; a weak D match, TRBD2 (7 bases). The germline V gene encodes CDR1 WSHSY and CDR2 SAAADI. V was shortened by 7 bases and J by 3 bases, with 14 bases between the two germline ends. CDR3 size: 14 residues. The CDR3: CASKGGGLTDTQYF. CDR3 sequence (DNA): TGCGCCAGCAAGGGGGGGGGATTAACAGATACGCAGTATTTT.

This clonotype turned up a few times. This rearrangement joins TRBV7-7 to TRBJ2-7; D perhaps matches TRBD2 (6 bases). This CDR3 contains 14 residues. Per the germline V gene, CDR1 is SSHAT and CDR2 is FNYEAQ (reference sequence). Trimming shortened V by 5 bases and J by 2 bases, and 13 bases separated the two germline ends. The CDR3 region is CASSTAGRPYEQYF. CDR3 nucleotide sequence: TGTGCCAGCAGCACGGCAGGGAGGCCCTACGAGCAGTACTTC.

The table lists this clonotype with a few counts. J is TRBJ2-1 and V is TRBV18; possibly TRBD1 for D (6 bases). The CDR3 spans 15 residues. The V gene lost 2 bases and the J gene lost 9 bases, with 17 bases spanning the gap. Germline CDR1 is KGHSH and CDR2 is LQKENI. The CDR3, as DNA: TGTGCCAGCTCACCAAAACACCGGGACACGAGTGAGCAGTTCTTC. Amino acid sequence: CASSPKHRDTSEQFF.

The CDR3 DNA follows: TGCAGCGTTGCGGGGACCTTCCGGGACGAGCAGTACTTC. Translated, it gives CSVAGTFRDEQYF. The chain carries TRBV29-1 and TRBJ2-7; D is perhaps TRBD1 or TRBD2 (5 bases each). V lost 4 bases and J 5 bases, leaving 15 bases between the germline ends. The CDR3 totals 13 residues. The V gene's germline CDR1 is SQVTM and CDR2 ANQGSEA.

The V and J genes are TRBV5-1 and TRBJ2-3, with 8 bases matching TRBD1. Germline V lookup: CDR1 SGHRS, CDR2 YFSETQ. This CDR3 spans 14 amino acids. V shed 0 bases, J shed 7 bases, and the junction held 4 bases outside the gene matches. CDR3 bases: TGCGCCAGCAGCTTGGATACAGGGGGGTATACGCAGTATTTT. Translating gives CASSLDTGGYTQYF.

As for this clonotype: The junction and the germline gene differ at one end; a read error may be behind it. V gene TRBV24-1 combines with J gene TRBJ2-1; the match to TRBD1 covers 9 bases. From germline, CDR1 is KGHDR and CDR2 SFDVKD. The CDR3 consists of 16 residues. CDR3 loop: CATSDFRDRAYNEQSF. The CDR3 DNA sequence: TGTGCCACCAGTGATTTTCGGGACAGGGCTTACAATGAGCAGTCCTTC.